This is a list of T cell receptor beta chains from one sample in a study of identical twins. MiXCR, applied by TCRdb to the 5' RACE reads, yields one record per CDR3 protein. The profile covers some 560,000 distinct CDR3 sequences, with roughly 9.9% appearing a single time and around 3% taken by the ten largest. The same specimen was also included in a second study, on yellow fever vaccine responses in identical twins.

Sequenced input: PBMCs. These TCRs come from a woman aged 18-29 years in good health. Each CDR3 is given with its conserved first and last residue. Fields, in order: clone size, V gene, D gene, J gene, CDR3 DNA, CDR3 protein. D genes are given only for firm matches. A clone size is listed for some rows: how often the clone was seen (once, few, many), or a class if it is expanded.

size: few
V: TRBV5-1
D: .
J: TRBJ1-4
DNA: TGCGCCAGCAGCTTGGAAGGCGGGAGGACTAATGAAAAACTGTTTTTT
CDR3: CASSLEGGRTNEKLFF

size: few
V: TRBV4-2
D: TRBD2
J: TRBJ2-3
DNA: TGTGCCAGCAGCCTTACCCCTAAGCGACTAGCGGGGGGGCCCGGCTCAGATACGCAGTATTTT
CDR3: CASSLTPKRLAGGPGSDTQYF

size: few
V: TRBV12-3/TRBV12-4
D: TRBD2
J: TRBJ2-7
DNA: TGTGCCAGCAGTTTGACTAGCGGGTACTACGAGCAGTACTTC
CDR3: CASSLTSGYYEQYF

size: .
V: TRBV6-6
D: TRBD2
J: TRBJ2-5
DNA: TGTGCCAGCAGGAATGTGGGGGGGGAGACCCAGTACTTC
CDR3: CASRNVGGETQYF

size: .
V: TRBV7-9
D: .
J: TRBJ2-1
DNA: TGTGCCAGCAGCCTCACGGGCCAGGGGCATGAGCAGTTCTTC
CDR3: CASSLTGQGHEQFF

size: many
V: TRBV5-1
D: TRBD1
J: TRBJ2-5
DNA: TGCGCCAGCAGCTTGTCGGGACAGCAAGAGACCCAGTACTTC
CDR3: CASSLSGQQETQYF

size: few
V: TRBV10-3
D: .
J: TRBJ2-7
DNA: TGTGCCATCAGTGAAAGTGGGGTAGCCTACGAGCAGTACTTC
CDR3: CAISESGVAYEQYF

size: many
V: TRBV12-3/TRBV12-4
D: .
J: TRBJ1-2
DNA: TGTGCCAGCAGTGCCAGCGACTTCGCGGGCTACACCTTC
CDR3: CASSASDFAGYTF

size: few
V: TRBV29-1
D: .
J: TRBJ2-1
DNA: TGCAGCGTTGAAGCAGGGATCAATGAGCAGTTCTTC
CDR3: CSVEAGINEQFF

size: few
V: TRBV5-1
D: TRBD2
J: TRBJ2-1
DNA: TGCGCCAGCAGCTTAGTAGCGGGGGTTACCTACAATGAGCAGTTCTTC
CDR3: CASSLVAGVTYNEQFF

size: many
V: TRBV20-1
D: TRBD1
J: TRBJ2-3
DNA: TGCAGTGCTGAGGACAGGGGACCAGATACGCAGTATTTT
CDR3: CSAEDRGPDTQYF

size: few
V: TRBV20-1
D: TRBD2
J: TRBJ2-1
DNA: TGCAGTGCTCCTAAACCGGGGGGAGGCGGAGAGCAGTTCTTC
CDR3: CSAPKPGGGGEQFF

size: few
V: TRBV2
D: .
J: TRBJ2-1
DNA: TGTGCCAGCAGTGACGGGCTTGGCCTCAATGAGCAGTTCTTC
CDR3: CASSDGLGLNEQFF

size: .
V: TRBV2
D: .
J: TRBJ2-7
DNA: TGTGCCAGCGGTAGGTTTCCAGAGCAGTACTTC
CDR3: CASGRFPEQYF

size: .
V: TRBV2
D: .
J: TRBJ2-4
DNA: TGTGCCAGCAGTGCGGGAGCGGCCAAAAACATTCAGTACTTC
CDR3: CASSAGAAKNIQYF

size: many
V: TRBV5-1
D: .
J: TRBJ2-7
DNA: TGCGCCAGCAGCTTGGGCCAAGCCGAGCAGTACTTC
CDR3: CASSLGQAEQYF

size: .
V: TRBV28
D: .
J: TRBJ2-4
DNA: TGTGCCAGCAGTCGGACAGAGGTCTTAGCCAAAAACATTCAGTACTTC
CDR3: CASSRTEVLAKNIQYF

size: .
V: TRBV7-2
D: TRBD2
J: TRBJ2-3
DNA: TGTGCCAGCAGTCTTAGCGGGAGTCCCACAGATACGCAGTATTTT
CDR3: CASSLSGSPTDTQYF

size: .
V: TRBV6-6
D: TRBD2
J: TRBJ2-1
DNA: TGTGCCAGCACTCCGGGGGGACTAGCGGATCAGTTCTTC
CDR3: CASTPGGLADQFF

size: .
V: TRBV29-1
D: TRBD1
J: TRBJ2-7
DNA: TGCAGCGTTGAAGAGACCGACAGGGCCTACGAGCAGTACTTC
CDR3: CSVEETDRAYEQYF

size: few
V: TRBV6-5
D: .
J: TRBJ1-2
DNA: TGTGCCAGCAGTTACTTGACAGGCGATGGCTACACCTTC
CDR3: CASSYLTGDGYTF

size: few
V: TRBV11-2
D: TRBD2
J: TRBJ2-1
DNA: TGTGCCAGCAGCTTAGAGGCCGGGACTAGCGGGAGGGCCAGGTATGAGCAGTTCTTC
CDR3: CASSLEAGTSGRARYEQFF

size: .
V: TRBV2
D: .
J: TRBJ2-7
DNA: TGTGCCAGCAGTGAGGAGAGGACAGAGTTATACGAGCAGTACTTC
CDR3: CASSEERTELYEQYF

size: .
V: TRBV4-3
D: .
J: TRBJ1-1
DNA: TGCGCCAGCAGCCCCCGGGTGGGTAAGACTGAAGCTTTCTTT
CDR3: CASSPRVGKTEAFF

size: few
V: TRBV11-2
D: .
J: TRBJ2-1
DNA: TGTGCCAGCAGCTTAGGTGTGGCCCAGAGCTCCTACAATGAGCAGTTCTTC
CDR3: CASSLGVAQSSYNEQFF

size: once
V: TRBV5-1
D: TRBD1
J: TRBJ2-2
DNA: TGCGCCAGCAGCTTGGTCGGACAGGGTGACACCGGGGAGGTGTTTTTT
CDR3: CASSLVGQGDTGEVFF

size: .
V: TRBV6-2/TRBV6-3
D: .
J: TRBJ2-1
DNA: TGTGCCAGCAAAGGGGGAACAACCTACAATGAGCAGTTCTTC
CDR3: CASKGGTTYNEQFF

size: many
V: TRBV6-2/TRBV6-3
D: .
J: TRBJ1-6
DNA: TGTGCCAGCCACCGGGCTAATTCACCCCTCCACTTT
CDR3: CASHRANSPLHF

size: few
V: TRBV29-1
D: .
J: TRBJ2-1
DNA: TGCAGCGTTGCCCTAGGGTACAATGAGCAGTTCTTC
CDR3: CSVALGYNEQFF

size: few
V: TRBV4-3
D: .
J: TRBJ2-3
DNA: TGCGCCAGCAGCCCAGGGGTTGGGGCCCACACAGATACGCAGTATTTT
CDR3: CASSPGVGAHTDTQYF

size: few
V: TRBV20-1
D: .
J: TRBJ1-6
DNA: TGCAGTGCCTCACGGGGGGACACCTATAATTCACCCCTCCACTTT
CDR3: CSASRGDTYNSPLHF

size: few
V: TRBV15
D: .
J: TRBJ1-5
DNA: TGTGCCACCAGCACTCACATAAACAATCAGCCCCAGCATTTT
CDR3: CATSTHINNQPQHF

size: few
V: TRBV2
D: TRBD2
J: TRBJ2-7
DNA: TGTGCCTGCTGTTTCGGTAGCGGGGGGTTGGTCATTGGCTACGAGCAGTACTTC
CDR3: CACCFGSGGLVIGYEQYF

size: .
V: TRBV5-6
D: .
J: TRBJ2-5
DNA: TGTGCCAGCAGCTTGGATCCCAGCCAAGAGACCCAGTACTTC
CDR3: CASSLDPSQETQYF

size: .
V: TRBV6-2/TRBV6-3
D: .
J: TRBJ1-5
DNA: TGTGCCAGCAGTTACGGGGACTTAGCATATCAGCCCCAGCATTTT
CDR3: CASSYGDLAYQPQHF

size: few
V: TRBV6-2/TRBV6-3
D: .
J: TRBJ2-2
DNA: TGTGCCAGCAGTCCAGGGACTTCTTACACCGGGGAGCTGTTTTTT
CDR3: CASSPGTSYTGELFF

size: few
V: TRBV7-2
D: .
J: TRBJ2-1
DNA: TGTGCCAGCACCCAGTCGGGCCTCATAGATGAGCAGTTCTTC
CDR3: CASTQSGLIDEQFF

size: many
V: TRBV5-1
D: TRBD1
J: TRBJ2-3
DNA: TGCGCCAGCAGCTCGACAGGGGGCGGTGATACGCAGTATTTT
CDR3: CASSSTGGGDTQYF

size: few
V: TRBV4-3
D: .
J: TRBJ2-1
DNA: TGCGCCAGCAGCCGGACGGTCGGGGGTAGGTACAATGAGCAGTTCTTC
CDR3: CASSRTVGGRYNEQFF

size: .
V: TRBV5-5
D: .
J: TRBJ2-3
DNA: TGTGCCAGCAGCTTGGCCTTCGGCACAGATACGCAGTATTTT
CDR3: CASSLAFGTDTQYF

size: .
V: TRBV6-2/TRBV6-3
D: TRBD1
J: TRBJ2-7
DNA: TGTGCCAGCAACAAACTCACTACCGGGACAGGGTCCCACGAGCAGTACTTC
CDR3: CASNKLTTGTGSHEQYF

size: .
V: TRBV29-1
D: TRBD1
J: TRBJ2-5
DNA: TGCAGCGTTGGCCGGGATCTAACAGGGGAAGAGACCCAGTACTTC
CDR3: CSVGRDLTGEETQYF

size: many
V: TRBV4-3
D: .
J: TRBJ1-5
DNA: TGCGCCAGCAGCCAATCAGGCGGATGGAATCAGCCCCAGCATTTT
CDR3: CASSQSGGWNQPQHF